A single TCR beta chain is shown here with its context. The record originates from a study of cytomegalovirus exposure and HLA in healthy donors. Study background: A later analysis reported the same platform for the 95 to 150 validation repertoires and the roughly 700 first-cohort repertoires.

Method: immunoSEQ multiplex PCR; TCRdb's copy keeps in-frame clones and lacks some. The table lists about 88,000 clones, almost 85% of them singletons, with over 10% in the top ten. The V gene end was trimmed by 2 bases and the J gene end by 7 bases; junction bases not matched to a gene: 8. Germline V gene data show CDR1 as MNHEY and CDR2 as SVGAGI. The CDR3 has 15 residues. Sequenced sample: PBMCs. V gene TRBV6-5 combines with J gene TRBJ2-7; 10 bases are shared with TRBD2. The receptor comes from a woman between 18 and 30 years old in good health and CMV-seropositive. CDR3 bases: TGTGCCAGCAGTTACGTAAGCGGGGGGGCCGGGGAGCAGTACTTC. The encoded protein is CASSYVSGGAGEQYF.